Listed below are T cell receptor beta chains from one sample, sequenced in a study of response to subunit inactivated influenza vaccine. TCRdb ran MiXCR on the RT-PCR reads and lists one entry per CDR3 protein. The sample includes about 570,000 distinct CDR3 sequences, about 11% of them seen just once. This same sample was also taken into another study, of T cells expressing NK-cell markers.

This sample comprised PBMCs from blood, obtained on the day of vaccination. The receptors were gathered from a middle-aged man who received an inactivated influenza vaccine. CDR3s include the opening cysteine and the closing phenylalanine or tryptophan. D genes are given only for firm matches. Clone size is stated in some rows and not others, as once, few, many or a class when expanded.

d_call: NA
clone_size: NA
j_call: TRBJ2-7
v_call: TRBV5-1
cdr3_aa: CASSPAPEISYEQYF
cdr3_nt: TGCGCCAGCAGCCCCGCTCCAGAGATCTCCTACGAGCAGTACTTC

d_call: NA
clone_size: NA
j_call: TRBJ2-7
v_call: TRBV28
cdr3_aa: CASSLLYTRIGYEQYF
cdr3_nt: TGTGCCAGCAGTCTACTCTATACTAGAATTGGTTACGAGCAGTACTTC

d_call: TRBD1
clone_size: NA
j_call: TRBJ1-5
v_call: TRBV20-1
cdr3_aa: CSARTSRTGGFNQPQHF
cdr3_nt: TGCAGTGCTAGAACGAGCCGGACAGGGGGGTTCAATCAGCCCCAGCATTTT

d_call: NA
clone_size: many
j_call: TRBJ1-2
v_call: TRBV7-9
cdr3_aa: CASSSMWVGGYTF
cdr3_nt: TGTGCCAGCAGCAGCATGTGGGTTGGAGGCTACACCTTC

d_call: NA
clone_size: few
j_call: TRBJ1-1
v_call: TRBV20-1
cdr3_aa: CSARIKGGEAFF
cdr3_nt: TGCAGTGCTAGAATCAAGGGGGGTGAAGCTTTCTTT

d_call: TRBD1
clone_size: few
j_call: TRBJ1-1
v_call: TRBV6-2/TRBV6-3
cdr3_aa: CASKTGQAEAFF
cdr3_nt: TGTGCCAGCAAGACGGGACAGGCTGAAGCTTTCTTT

d_call: NA
clone_size: NA
j_call: TRBJ1-5
v_call: TRBV19
cdr3_aa: CASSSTGLASGQPQHF
cdr3_nt: TGTGCCAGTAGTTCCACAGGGCTGGCTTCGGGTCAGCCCCAGCATTTT

d_call: NA
clone_size: many
j_call: TRBJ2-2
v_call: TRBV6-5
cdr3_aa: CASSSDTGELFF
cdr3_nt: TGTGCCAGCAGTTCGGACACCGGGGAGCTGTTTTTT

d_call: NA
clone_size: NA
j_call: TRBJ2-7
v_call: TRBV11-2
cdr3_aa: CASTVGSYSYEQYF
cdr3_nt: TGTGCCAGCACAGTTGGCAGCTACTCCTACGAGCAGTACTTC

d_call: NA
clone_size: few
j_call: TRBJ2-2
v_call: TRBV6-1
cdr3_aa: CASSRGFSGELFF
cdr3_nt: TGTGCCAGCAGCAGGGGTTTTTCCGGGGAGCTGTTTTTT

d_call: NA
clone_size: NA
j_call: TRBJ1-5
v_call: TRBV6-1
cdr3_aa: CASSEAAIDQPQHF
cdr3_nt: TGTGCCAGCAGTGAAGCGGCCATAGATCAGCCCCAGCATTTT

d_call: TRBD2
clone_size: few
j_call: TRBJ2-3
v_call: TRBV3-1
cdr3_aa: CASSPVGLAGGPSTDTQYF
cdr3_nt: TGTGCCAGCAGCCCTGTGGGACTAGCGGGGGGCCCAAGCACAGATACGCAGTATTTT

d_call: NA
clone_size: few
j_call: TRBJ2-1
v_call: TRBV12-5
cdr3_aa: CASGLGKQVPGLFF
cdr3_nt: TGTGCTAGTGGTTTGGGTAAACAGGTCCCAGGGCTGTTCTTC

d_call: NA
clone_size: NA
j_call: TRBJ1-1
v_call: TRBV18
cdr3_aa: CASWYRESGTEAFF
cdr3_nt: TGTGCCAGCTGGTACAGGGAGAGTGGGACTGAAGCTTTCTTT

d_call: TRBD1
clone_size: few
j_call: TRBJ2-7
v_call: TRBV15
cdr3_aa: CATSRDRGYEQYF
cdr3_nt: TGTGCCACCAGCAGGGACAGGGGGTACGAGCAGTACTTC

d_call: TRBD2
clone_size: NA
j_call: TRBJ2-7
v_call: TRBV4-1
cdr3_aa: CASSQDLTRDYPYEQYF
cdr3_nt: TGCGCCAGCAGCCAAGATTTGACTCGGGACTATCCCTACGAGCAGTACTTC

d_call: TRBD1
clone_size: few
j_call: TRBJ2-5
v_call: TRBV5-1
cdr3_aa: CASTVSRQGSAQYF
cdr3_nt: TGCGCCAGCACCGTTTCTCGACAGGGGTCGGCCCAGTACTTC

d_call: NA
clone_size: NA
j_call: TRBJ2-5
v_call: TRBV11-2
cdr3_aa: CASSQEPTGVWETQYF
cdr3_nt: TGTGCCAGCAGCCAAGAACCCACGGGAGTCTGGGAGACCCAGTACTTC

d_call: NA
clone_size: NA
j_call: TRBJ1-2
v_call: TRBV29-1
cdr3_aa: CSVGAGQLYGYTF
cdr3_nt: TGCAGCGTTGGCGCAGGACAGCTCTATGGCTACACCTTC

d_call: TRBD1
clone_size: few
j_call: TRBJ2-1
v_call: TRBV18
cdr3_aa: CASDRGSYNEQFF
cdr3_nt: TGTGCCAGCGACAGGGGATCCTACAATGAGCAGTTCTTC

d_call: NA
clone_size: many
j_call: TRBJ1-1
v_call: TRBV20-1
cdr3_aa: CSARGTDLNTEAFF
cdr3_nt: TGCAGTGCTAGAGGGACAGACTTGAACACTGAAGCTTTCTTT

d_call: NA
clone_size: few
j_call: TRBJ2-3
v_call: TRBV12-3/TRBV12-4
cdr3_aa: CASTPSGRGQYF
cdr3_nt: TGTGCCAGCACCCCCTCCGGCCGTGGGCAGTATTTT

d_call: NA
clone_size: few
j_call: TRBJ2-3
v_call: TRBV6-1
cdr3_aa: CASSGRDSRDF
cdr3_nt: TGTGCCAGCAGTGGCCGGGACTCGAGGGATTTT

d_call: NA
clone_size: many
j_call: TRBJ1-1
v_call: TRBV12-3/TRBV12-4
cdr3_aa: CASSPRRTSHTEAFF
cdr3_nt: TGTGCCAGCAGTCCCCGCAGAACATCACACACTGAAGCTTTCTTT

d_call: NA
clone_size: many
j_call: TRBJ1-1
v_call: TRBV29-1
cdr3_aa: CSVPINLLGGSTEAFF
cdr3_nt: TGCAGCGTTCCAATCAACCTACTGGGAGGGTCGACTGAAGCTTTCTTT

d_call: NA
clone_size: NA
j_call: TRBJ1-1
v_call: TRBV4-1
cdr3_aa: CASSQAPGMNTEAFF
cdr3_nt: TGCGCCAGCAGCCAAGCACCAGGGATGAACACTGAAGCTTTCTTT

d_call: NA
clone_size: NA
j_call: TRBJ1-1
v_call: TRBV18
cdr3_aa: CASSPNPYTEAFF
cdr3_nt: TGTGCCAGCTCACCCAACCCCTACACTGAAGCTTTCTTT

d_call: NA
clone_size: few
j_call: TRBJ1-2
v_call: TRBV4-1
cdr3_aa: CASSPELNYGYTF
cdr3_nt: TGCGCCAGCAGCCCGGAACTTAACTATGGCTACACCTTC

d_call: NA
clone_size: NA
j_call: TRBJ2-6
v_call: TRBV7-9
cdr3_aa: CASSLAPSRETNVLTF
cdr3_nt: TGTGCCAGCAGCTTAGCGCCCAGTCGTGAGACCAACGTCCTGACTTTC

d_call: NA
clone_size: NA
j_call: TRBJ2-7
v_call: TRBV20-1
cdr3_aa: CSATRWTDSYEQYF
cdr3_nt: TGCAGTGCTACGCGGTGGACTGACTCCTACGAGCAGTACTTC

d_call: TRBD2
clone_size: NA
j_call: TRBJ2-1
v_call: TRBV2
cdr3_aa: CASKTSGTYNEQFF
cdr3_nt: TGTGCCAGTAAGACTAGCGGTACCTACAATGAGCAGTTCTTC

d_call: NA
clone_size: few
j_call: TRBJ1-2
v_call: TRBV7-2
cdr3_aa: CASSLRQLYGYTF
cdr3_nt: TGTGCCAGCAGCTTACGGCAACTCTATGGCTACACCTTC

d_call: TRBD1
clone_size: NA
j_call: TRBJ2-7
v_call: TRBV28
cdr3_aa: CASSHLQGAVGYEQYF
cdr3_nt: TGTGCCAGCAGTCACCTCCAGGGGGCGGTGGGTTACGAGCAGTACTTC

d_call: NA
clone_size: NA
j_call: TRBJ1-2
v_call: TRBV4-1
cdr3_aa: CASSQESGLSYGYTF
cdr3_nt: TGCGCCAGCAGCCAAGAATCTGGATTAAGCTATGGCTACACCTTC

d_call: NA
clone_size: NA
j_call: TRBJ2-4
v_call: TRBV7-9
cdr3_aa: CASSLAQGVAKNIQYF
cdr3_nt: TGTGCCAGCAGCTTGGCTCAAGGGGTAGCCAAAAACATTCAGTACTTC

d_call: NA
clone_size: NA
j_call: TRBJ2-6
v_call: TRBV6-2/TRBV6-3
cdr3_aa: CASIRDPIDSGANVLTF
cdr3_nt: TGTGCCAGCATCCGGGACCCAATCGACTCTGGGGCCAACGTCCTGACTTTC